Described below is a single T cell receptor (beta chain) sequence and its context. Antigen specificity is unknown. The record originates from a study of blood T cells in healthy people across ages. The authors ran a second PCR of about 7 to 11 cycles using a sample-barcoded 5' primer and a J-beta primer mix. TCRdb itself ran the 5' RACE reads through MiXCR, one entry per CDR3 protein. The sample holds about 1 million distinct CDR3 sequences, around 45% seen once. Those donating, healthy Caucasian individuals from Russia, were aged roughly 6 to 95. Regarding the study as a whole: Those diversity estimates obtained from one million T cells were thought to be underestimates.

Germline assignment: CDR1 DFQATT and CDR2 SNEGSKA (reference sequence). The V gene lost 7 bases and the J gene lost 0 bases, with 7 bases spanning the gap. The CDR3 spans 12 residues. V usage is TRBV20-1 and J usage is TRBJ2-1; D gene uncertain. The clonotype comes from a woman aged 60-75 years in good health. The specimen was blood. The CDR3 nucleotides are TGCAGTGGCGGAATCTCCTACAATGAGCAGTTCTTC. It encodes CSGGISYNEQFF.